This T cell receptor (beta chain) was retrieved from a study of CD8 T cells in Susac syndrome. Across the whole study: Intravenous immunoglobulin alone or corticosteroids were being given to patients with Susac syndrome at blood draw, unless they were therapy-naive. Broader study findings: The CD4+ T cell repertoires in Susac syndrome were not clonally expanded.

This clonotype is a singleton in its sample. Its specificity is not known. The authors reverse transcribed 0.5 to 1 ug RNA with random hexamers. MiXCR, applied by TCRdb to the immunoSEQ multiplex PCR reads, yields one record per CDR3 protein. The sample includes 150,000 to 200,000 distinct CDR3 sequences, 95% to 97% of them seen just once. The length of the CDR3 is 14 residues. The germline V gene has CDR1 DFQATT and CDR2 SNEGSKA (reference sequence). Trimming at V came to 5 bases and at J to 4 bases, leaving 5 bases not matched to a gene. This clonotype was obtained from a human donor with Susac syndrome. The chain joins TRBV20-1 to TRBJ2-5; 12 nucleotides line up with TRBD2. Sequencing input: CD4+ T cells from PBMCs. In DNA, the CDR3 is TGCAGTGCTCCTCTAGCGGGGGGGCGAGAGACCCAGTACTTC. Amino acid sequence: CSAPLAGGRETQYF.